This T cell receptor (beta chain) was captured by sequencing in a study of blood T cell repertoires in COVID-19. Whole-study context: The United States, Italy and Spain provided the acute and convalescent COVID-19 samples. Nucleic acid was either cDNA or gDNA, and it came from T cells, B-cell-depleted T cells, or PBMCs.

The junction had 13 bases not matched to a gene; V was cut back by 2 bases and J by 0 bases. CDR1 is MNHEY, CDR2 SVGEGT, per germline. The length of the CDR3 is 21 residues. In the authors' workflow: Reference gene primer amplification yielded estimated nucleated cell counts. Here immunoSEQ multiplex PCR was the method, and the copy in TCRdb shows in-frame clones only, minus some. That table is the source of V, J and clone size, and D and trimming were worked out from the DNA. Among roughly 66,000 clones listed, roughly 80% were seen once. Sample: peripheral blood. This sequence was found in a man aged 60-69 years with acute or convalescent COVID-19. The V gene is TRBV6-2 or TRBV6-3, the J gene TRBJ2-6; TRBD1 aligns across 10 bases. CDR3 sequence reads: CASSYTPERQGASSGANVLTF. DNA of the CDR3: TGTGCCAGCAGTTACACCCCCGAGAGACAGGGGGCGAGCTCTGGGGCCAACGTCCTGACTTTC.